What follows are 22 T cell receptor beta chains derived from one specimen sequenced in a study of cytomegalovirus exposure and HLA in healthy donors. The PCR was carried out with 60 Vbeta primers and 13 Jbeta primers. TCRdb's copy holds only in-frame clones and misses some; the assay was immunoSEQ multiplex PCR. The table records about 160,000 clones, 75% of them present only once. The sample taken for sequencing was PBMCs. The receptors were gathered from a woman in her forties or fifties in good health and CMV-seropositive.

The chain couples TRBV20-1 to TRBJ1-1; D ambiguous. The V gene lost 0 bases and the J gene lost 11 bases, with 10 bases spanning the gap. The CDR3 runs 11 residues. CDR1 and CDR2 from the germline V gene are DFQATT and SNEGSKA (reference sequence). CDR3 DNA: TGCAGTGCTAGAGAGGGTAGGGAGGCTTTCTTT. It is translated as CSAREGREAFF.

In its sample, this clone was seen a few times. J is TRBJ2-7 and V is TRBV7-2; D is possibly TRBD2 (6 bases). The ends were cut back, 6 bases at V and 6 bases at J, with 24 bases in the middle. The CDR3 is made up of 16 amino acids. The germline V gene encodes CDR1 SGHTA and CDR2 FQGNSA. CDR3: CASRQNPGLAGLEQYF. Written as DNA, the CDR3 is TGTGCCAGCAGGCAAAACCCGGGACTTGCAGGTCTCGAGCAGTACTTC.

DNA of the CDR3: TGTGCCAGCAGCCCCAGACAGGGTTCGAACACTGAAGCTTTCTTT. Protein sequence: CASSPRQGSNTEAFF. This sequence joins TRBV7-2 and TRBJ1-1, with 7 bases lining up with TRBD1. V shed 5 bases and J 1 base; nucleotides not matched to a gene: 7. The CDR3 sequence is 15 residues long. Germline assignment: CDR1 SGHTA and CDR2 FQGNSA.

The chain couples TRBV5-1 to TRBJ1-4; possible D gene TRBD1, 6 bases. The germline V and J ends were trimmed by 0 bases and 8 bases, with 14 bases remaining between them. In germline, CDR1 is SGHRS, CDR2 YFSETQ. The CDR3 consists of 15 residues. The CDR3 loop is CASSLEGGRGEKLFF. The DNA for the CDR3 is TGCGCCAGCAGCTTGGAAGGTGGCAGGGGAGAAAAACTGTTTTTT.

The chain couples TRBV7-2 to TRBJ2-4, with 8 bases that match TRBD1. This CDR3 is built from 15 residues. In germline, CDR1 is SGHTA, CDR2 FQGNSA. V lost 3 bases to trimming and J lost 7 bases; unmatched junction nucleotides: 8. CDR3 sequence reads: CASSLRRTGRNIQYF. The CDR3 DNA sequence: TGTGCCAGCAGCTTGCGCCGGACAGGGAGGAACATTCAGTACTTC.

The chain is built from TRBV2 and TRBJ2-7, with 14 bases fitting TRBD2. Germline assignment: CDR1 SNHLY and CDR2 FYNNEI. The CDR3 is 17 residues long. V trimming: 7 bases; J trimming: 0 bases; junction bases outside the gene matches: 8. The CDR3 DNA is TGTGCCAGCACCGAGGGACTAGCGGGGGCCGACTCCTACGAGCAGTACTTC. It translates to CASTEGLAGADSYEQYF.

This clone was recorded once. The chain uses TRBV6-1 and TRBJ1-2; 9 bases fit TRBD1. Unmatched junction bases numbered 9, after V lost 8 bases and J lost 8 bases. CDR1 is MNHNS, CDR2 SASEGT, per germline. The CDR3 runs 13 residues. The CDR3 spells CASRTGDLGGYTF. DNA of the CDR3: TGTGCCAGCCGGACAGGGGACTTGGGCGGCTACACCTTC.

The CDR3 DNA sequence: TGTGCCAGCTCACCAACGGGACAGGGGATTGGTACTGAAGCTTTCTTT. Encoded protein: CASSPTGQGIGTEAFF. The chain couples TRBV18 to TRBJ1-1; 10 bases are a match to TRBD1. From germline, CDR1 is KGHSH and CDR2 LQKENI. The V segment lost 2 bases and the J segment 5 bases; nucleotides outside the gene matches: 8. This CDR3 is 16 amino acids long.

The gene calls are TRBV19 and TRBJ1-2, with D possibly TRBD1 on 6 matching bases. Per the germline V gene, CDR1 is LNHDA and CDR2 is SQIVND (reference sequence). This CDR3 comprises 13 residues. V was trimmed by 5 bases and J by 8 bases, leaving 15 bases between them. Here the CDR3 DNA reads TGTGCCAGTAGTGGACAGTCCCAGAGAGGCTACACCTTC. Translating gives CASSGQSQRGYTF.

This chain links TRBV6-1 with TRBJ1-6; 9 bases are a match to TRBD1. The CDR3 covers 15 residues. V dropped 5 bases and J dropped 7; count of bases not matched to a gene: 6. The germline gives CDR1 MNHNS, CDR2 SASEGT. The CDR3 nucleotides read TGTGCCAGCAGTTTACGGACAGGGGTAAATTCACCCCTCCACTTT. Translation gives CASSLRTGVNSPLHF.

The rearrangement joins TRBV5-1 to TRBJ1-2; perhaps TRBD1 as D (6 bases). CDR3 length equals 15 residues. Germline lookup yields CDR1 SGHRS and CDR2 YFSETQ. V lost 6 bases and J lost 3, with 18 bases in between. The CDR3: CASNFIGGSDYGYTF. The CDR3 bases are TGCGCCAGCAATTTTATAGGGGGAAGTGACTATGGCTACACCTTC.

The V and J genes are TRBV5-8 and TRBJ1-4; 9 positions agree with TRBD1. CDR3 length equals 15 residues. Germline loops: CDR1 SGHTS, CDR2 YDEGEE. V lost 4 bases and J lost 6; bases outside the gene matches: 7. Here the CDR3 DNA reads TGTGCCAGCAGCCAAGGACAGGGGCAGGATGAAAAACTGTTTTTT. It yields the protein CASSQGQGQDEKLFF.

The rearrangement joins TRBV6-1 to TRBJ1-2; 9 bases are a match to TRBD1. Germline V gene sequence: CDR1 MNHNS, CDR2 SASEGT. The V gene end was trimmed by 5 bases and the J gene end by 4 bases; junction bases not matched to a gene: 8. CDR3 size: 15 residues. The CDR3 here is CASSFTGGAGYGYTF. For the CDR3, the DNA is TGTGCCAGCAGTTTTACAGGGGGCGCTGGCTATGGCTACACCTTC.

Only one count was recorded for this clone. The chain couples TRBV27 to TRBJ2-2, with 7 bases aligning to TRBD1. Germline V gene data show CDR1 as MNHEY and CDR2 as SMNVEV (reference sequence). CDR3 length equals 16 residues. After removal of 4 bases from V and 1 base from J, the junction contained 6 bases not matched to a gene. The CDR3 loop reads CASSSTRQGNTGELFF. The CDR3 DNA sequence: TGTGCCAGCAGTTCGACCCGACAGGGGAACACCGGGGAGCTGTTTTTT.

The gene calls are TRBV5-5 and TRBJ1-2; the D is unclear. V gave up 4 bases and J gave up 6 bases, with 16 bases separating them. This CDR3 is built from 14 residues. The V gene's germline CDR1 is SGHKS and CDR2 YYEKEE (reference sequence). CDR3 sequence: CASSQRAGLDGYTF. CDR3 DNA sequence: TGTGCCAGCAGCCAAAGGGCGGGTTTGGATGGCTACACCTTC.

This clone was observed a few times. Here the CDR3 DNA reads TGCGCCAGCAGCTCGCAGGGGGTCCGCTACGAGCAGTACTTC. It yields the protein CASSSQGVRYEQYF. The chain uses TRBV5-1 and TRBJ2-7; 7 bases line up with TRBD1. Germline-derived CDR1 and CDR2 are SGHRS and YFSETQ. Trimming at V came to 3 bases and at J to 3 bases, leaving 6 bases not matched to a gene. The CDR3 is 14 amino acids.

Here the CDR3 DNA reads TGTGCCAGCAGCTCAGGGGCCGGGCGGAGAGCTAACTATGGCTACACCTTC. Protein: CASSSGAGRRANYGYTF. The chain carries TRBV5-6 and TRBJ1-2, with D possibly TRBD1 on 6 matching bases. Between the trimmed V and J ends, which lost 3 bases and 0 bases, there was a span of 18 bases. CDR3 length: 17 residues. Germline loops: CDR1 SGHDT, CDR2 YYEEEE.

The chain employs TRBV9 and TRBJ2-1; possible D gene TRBD2, 5 bases. The germline V gene has CDR1 SGDLS and CDR2 YYNGEE. V lost 0 bases, J lost 5 bases, and 12 bases lay in between. CDR3 size: 15 residues. The chain's CDR3 is CASSVDPAANNEQFF. CDR3 sequence (DNA): TGTGCCAGCAGCGTAGACCCAGCGGCGAACAATGAGCAGTTCTTC. Full variable domain (remainder filled in from reference TRBV9 and TRBJ2-1): DSGVTQTPKHLITATGQRVTLRCSPRSGDLSVYWYQQSLDQGLQFLIQYYNGEERAKGNILERFSAQQFPDLHSELNLSSLELGDSALYFCASSVDPAANNEQFFGPGTRLTVL.

This chain connects TRBV6-6 to TRBJ2-4; possibly TRBD2 for D (5 bases). The germline V and J ends were trimmed by 5 bases and 9 bases, with 8 bases remaining between them. In germline, CDR1 is MNHNY, CDR2 SVGAGI (reference sequence). The CDR3 has 11 amino acids. The CDR3 here is CASSLAGIQYF. The CDR3 region has the DNA TGTGCCAGCAGTCTCGCGGGCATTCAGTACTTC.

V gene TRBV4-1 combines with J gene TRBJ1-6; a possible D gene is TRBD1 (5 bases). Germline loops: CDR1 MGHRA, CDR2 YSYEKL. The CDR3 is made up of 17 amino acids. V shed 3 bases and J shed 5 bases, with 17 bases lying between them. CDR3 bases: TGCGCCAGCAGCCAGACGGGGACGGGGAGGAATAATTCACCCCTCCACTTT. Its translation: CASSQTGTGRNNSPLHF.

The V call is TRBV5-1, the J call TRBJ1-6; weak D call: TRBD1 (5 bases). The CDR3 contains 12 residues. Between the trimmed V and J ends, which lost 4 bases and 10 bases, there was a span of 9 bases. Germline CDR1 is SGHRS and CDR2 is YFSETQ. CDR3 coding DNA: TGCGCCAGCAGCCTGGAGGGGTCACCCCTCCACTTT. It is translated as CASSLEGSPLHF.

The V and J genes are TRBV7-8 and TRBJ1-2; 7 nucleotides align to TRBD1. This CDR3 has 15 residues. The germline V gene has CDR1 SGHVS and CDR2 FQNEAQ. V was pared by 1 base and J by 8 bases, with 10 bases of the junction left unmatched. The CDR3 here is CASSLEGQLLRGYTF. CDR3 in DNA: TGTGCCAGCAGCTTAGAGGGACAGCTTCTCAGAGGCTACACCTTC. Complete variable domain (other parts from reference TRBV7-8 and TRBJ1-2): GAGVSQSPRYKVAKRGQDVALRCDPISGHVSLFWYQQALGQGPEFLTYFQNEAQLDKSGLPSDRFFAERPEGSVSTLKIQRTQQEDSAVYLCASSLEGQLLRGYTFGSGTRLTVV.